The clone carrying this TCR beta chain occurred many times. Antigen unknown. RNA transcripts served as the template for amplifying TCR beta CDR3 regions. The primer set for the first-round RT-PCR of the TCR CDR3 was HTBI. TCRdb re-called the multiplex PCR reads through MiXCR, storing one row per CDR3 protein. The sample has some 300,000 distinct CDR3 sequences, approximately 14% seen once. The entry originates in a study of T cells in Graves' hyperthyroidism and ophthalmopathy. It was uncontrolled infection, other autoimmune disease, pregnancy or lactation that excluded patients. The PBMCs were sourced from fresh peripheral blood (about 10 ml). Study-level points and caveats: Researchers found most expanded thyroid clonotypes above 0.001 in blood as well.

CDR1 and CDR2 (germline): MDHEN, SYDVKM. The germline V and J ends were trimmed by 6 bases and 9 bases, with 20 bases remaining between them. This CDR3 spans 14 amino acids. The rearrangement links TRBV28 to TRBJ2-5, with a weak D call TRBD1 (5 bases). The clonotype originates from a woman between 40 and 50 years old with Graves' hyperthyroidism. The sample was blood. The CDR3 region is CASRRMGLLRAQYF. CDR3 coding DNA: TGTGCCAGCAGACGAATGGGGCTACTCAGGGCCCAGTACTTC.